This TCR beta chain is drawn from a study of cytomegalovirus exposure and HLA in healthy donors. On the study more broadly: Prior work identified around 120 million unique TCR beta sequences in 150 million to 200 million T cells.

Study results and caveats: A few V segments could not be told apart, such as TRBV6-2 and TRBV6-3, and were left out.

Germline CDR1 and CDR2: MNHEY and SMNVEV (reference sequence). V shed 9 bases and J shed 0 bases, with 20 bases lying between them. The CDR3 is 16 amino acids. Primers for the PCR totalled 60 Vbeta and 13 Jbeta. Profiling relied on immunoSEQ multiplex PCR, and the TCRdb table lists in-frame clones only, not all of them. The sample contains fewer than 75,000 clones, 79% of which appear only once. To note about this clone: Its matching antigen is unknown.

The V call is TRBV27, the J call TRBJ1-1; D uncertain. The TCR was taken from a woman in her 30s in good health and CMV-seronegative. The sample consisted of PBMCs. CDR3 nucleotides: TGTGCCAGTAATTCCTTCGGCCGAGGAATGAACACTGAAGCTTTCTTT. It yields the protein CASNSFGRGMNTEAFF.